This entry is about one T cell receptor (beta chain). Its antigen remains unidentified. No qualities accompany the bases; no much larger clone lies one base away. The method behind the library was the immunoSEQ multiplex PCR assay. For the multiplex PCR, a mixture combining 60 forward primers for TCR Vbeta segments and 13 reverse primers for TCR Jbeta segments was used. The CDR3 region of rearranged TCR beta genes was amplified from genomic DNA with a multiplex PCR assay. Amplified TCR beta libraries were sequenced as 87-base-pair reads on the Illumina HiSeq System. In the source study's methods: A later analysis counted about 80 million unique TCR beta chains across the 500 to 850 repertoires, and approximately 11 million of these chains were shared by at least two donors. A nearest-neighbor algorithm error-corrected the raw reads and collapsed the reads into unique sequences, merging closely related sequences to remove PCR and sequencing errors. V, D and J gene segments were assigned by aligning CDR3 sequences to IMGT reference sequences. For a sequence to be retained, a match of at least six nucleotides to both a V gene segment and a J gene segment was required. A rearrangement was called productive if the CDR3 had no stop codons and remained in frame with V and J, and every other rearrangement was called non-productive. CDR3 was defined according to IMGT convention as the region running from the second conserved V-encoded cysteine to the conserved J-encoded phenylalanine. The earlier analysis of fewer than 700 of the donors excluded sequences that lacked an unambiguous match to a single V gene segment. An earlier analysis of approximately 590 of the donors classified V segments as functional when productive rearrangements were above 56.7% and as segregating when the standard deviation between donors was above 5%. A statistical classification framework was developed to diagnose cytomegalovirus status using the catalog of TCR beta chain sequences. A later analysis assigned V and J genes by comparing TCR nucleotide sequences with IMGT/GENE-DB human TR gene sequences. Using the TCRdist pipeline, a later analysis assigned CDR3 sequences along with most-parsimonious VDJ recombination scenarios. In a later analysis, every TCR beta chain was defined by the combination of its CDR3 amino acid sequence and its V-gene family, and reads without a unique V-gene family were dropped. In a later analysis, fewer than 600 highly shared, low-generation-probability nucleotide sequences were removed to address suspected cross-contamination and a sequencing artifact. A later analysis calculated a clonal expansion index for each public chain from normalized within-repertoire ranks of inferred template counts. A later analysis computed generation probabilities with a VDJ recombination model fitted to out-of-frame rearrangements, and checked the results against IGoR. A later analysis scored TCR-TCR, TCR-HLA and TCR-CMV co-occurrence with hypergeometric tests, applying a repertoire-size bias correction to TCR pairs. In a later analysis, false discovery rates were estimated by permuting HLA or CMV assignments 20 times. A later analysis grouped co-occurring TCRs with DBSCAN, adding TCRdist sequence similarity when clustering within HLA-allele-positive subsets. Repertoires with fewer than 30,000 or more than 120,000 public chains, plus five repertoires with anomalous nucleotide sharing, were excluded from co-occurrence clustering. TCRdb stores this immuneACCESS table with in-frame sequences only. Part of the clones is absent; in the studies checked, under half of the shortfall reflects unresolved V genes, and no reason is known for the rest. That table is the source of V, J and clone size, and D and trimming were worked out from the DNA. This sample comprises about 64,000 clones, about 60% of them detected only once. The ten most abundant clones make up over 2.5% of the sample.

The CDR3 runs 12 residues from the cysteine to the phenylalanine. Only the CDR3 part of the read is kept: 36 bases, read in frame from the first base. V loses 4 bases, J loses 9 bases, and the germline ends lie 12 bases apart. In the germline V gene, CDR1 corresponds to MDHEN and CDR2 to SYDVKM. The data derive from a study of cytomegalovirus exposure and HLA in healthy donors (dated by TCRdb to the late 2010s). Background for the entire study: An earlier analysis of 587 of the donors reported about 300 Gb of sequence data and 117 million unique TCR beta sequences obtained from around 190 million T cells. About 310 gigabases of sequencing data and approximately 93 million unique TCR sequences were included in an early release covering roughly 700 HLA-typed donors. Among the roughly 390 genotyped donors, around 81% belonged to the genetic ancestry cluster associated with self-reported Caucasian donors. The study aimed to test whether cataloging public T cell receptors could reveal signatures of past pathogen exposure. The T cell repertoires of several hundred subjects were profiled by immunosequencing and related to cytomegalovirus serostatus. Along with the roughly 710-subject first cohort, a separate validation cohort of over a hundred different subjects was used. The study combined high-throughput TCR immunosequencing, statistical association of individual TCRs with disease status, and machine learning to predict cytomegalovirus infection status. A later analysis re-examined previously published TCR beta repertoires from more than 600 donors and added high-resolution HLA genotyping to investigate patterns of TCR occurrence. Rather than using new phenotypic data, the later analysis identified candidate immune exposures from TCR beta sequences and from how often those sequences occurred across donors. In an earlier analysis of a few hundred of the donors, high-throughput TCR beta sequencing was used to judge whether each TCR beta V gene segment behaved as functional or pseudogenic. Donor age, sex, ethnicity and CMV serostatus were collected together with the repertoire data. Genome-wide SNP genotypes for about 65% of the roughly 670 donors were used in a later genetic analysis, which treated that subset as a discovery cohort. All discovery cohort repertoires had been generated on a single sequencing platform. HLA typing included class I and class II loci at four-digit resolution. The number of typed donors differed by locus: about 629-640 for A, B, C, DRB1 and DQB1; roughly 510 for DQA1; 600 to 610 for DPA1; and approximately 450 for DPB1. A handful of DR-DQ haplotypes were handled as single units for association and clustering because linkage in the cohort was strong. Among around 400 genotyped donors of the cohort, an average of approximately 240,000 unique TCR beta nucleotide sequences was sequenced per donor, of which roughly 17% were non-productive.

The cohort consisted of approximately 670 healthy bone marrow donors. At the time of sampling, all cohort members were nominally healthy, though unrecorded immune exposures were likely present. The donor tested CMV seronegative, placing the donor among the 300 to 400 seronegative members of the cohort. Each donor provided a peripheral blood sample, and peripheral blood mononuclear cells were used for TCR beta sequencing. The Qiagen DNeasy Blood Extraction Kit was used to extract genomic DNA from the blood cell samples. The full study reports these points: Correlated functional status among segregating V segments might be attributable to linkage disequilibrium, but an unknown experimental factor could not be ruled out. In an earlier analysis of approximately 600 of the donors, most TCR beta V segments were observed in productive rearrangements about 87% or about 30% of the time, broadly matching IMGT annotations. A further reported finding was that TCR beta sequences accurately predicted the HLA-A and HLA-B alleles for most subjects in the first cohort. Immune exposure information for the cohort was limited to CMV serostatus. According to a later genetic analysis, donors in an Asian-associated ancestry cluster had fewer N-insertions in productive TCRs than the approximately 650-donor mean. A group of highly shared sequence variants was considered likely to be a technical artifact of the sequencing pipeline. V-gene and J-gene trimming of TCR beta chains was associated with a missense DCLRE1C variant in a later genetic analysis, and the association was replicated in an independent cohort. According to the authors, the approach could potentially be generalized to other disease states and immunological phenotypes. The classifier was reported to diagnose cytomegalovirus status with high specificity and sensitivity in both the original and validation cohorts. Some IMGT-functional V segments, including TRBV6-2 and TRBV6-3, could not be told apart with the 87-base-pair reads, so those segments were excluded. In a later analysis, HLA-associated TCR beta chains were found to be more clonally expanded and to have lower generation probabilities than equally common non-associated chains. Because counts were too low, 15 to 20 rarely observed V segments, including chromosome 9 orphons, were excluded from the earlier analysis of 500 to 700 of the donors. A few of the identified cytomegalovirus-associated TCR beta chains were confirmed in vitro to be specific for cytomegalovirus antigens. In this cohort, only TCR beta chains were sequenced, and detectable features were limited by the absence of alpha or paired-chain data. Assigning TCR associations to individual alleles was difficult when HLA alleles, especially DR and DQ, strongly co-occurred. In a later analysis, most CMV-associated TCR beta chains were found to appear HLA-restricted, with HLA associations seemingly driven largely by CMV exposure. The presence/absence analyses assumed that sequencing depth was roughly uniform across donors, and that assumption may not be true. In a later analysis, over 15,000 TCR beta sequences were associated with specific HLA alleles at a false discovery rate of 0.05. A later analysis found that TCR association rates varied across HLA loci, with DRB1 alleles showing the most associated TCRs and HLA-C alleles the fewest. The study listed 164 TCR beta chains as associated with cytomegalovirus. Most TCR sequences were seen in very few donors, while some public TCRs were found in many individuals. HLA typing was unavailable for some donors at each locus, so association tests used only the typed subset. In a later analysis, several top co-occurrence clusters were reported to appear linked to parvovirus B19, influenza, CMV and Epstein-Barr virus.

Sequenced: PBMCs. The receptor's source is a woman in her forties or fifties in good health and CMV-seronegative. The chain is made from TRBV28 and TRBJ1-2, with the D gene uncertain. The CDR3 here reads CASSSRGISYTF. The sequenced DNA is TGTGCCAGCAGTTCTCGGGGTATCAGCTACACCTTC.